The 7 T cell receptor beta chains presented below share a single source sample, sequenced in a study of shared clonotypes between healthy human individuals. Method: immunoSEQ multiplex PCR; TCRdb's copy keeps in-frame clones and lacks some. The table lists nearly 1 million clones, less than 85% of them singletons. Sample: memory CD4+ T cells sorted from blood. Specified subset: CD45RA-negative fraction. The origin of the receptors is a man younger than 35 in good health.

J is TRBJ1-5 and V is TRBV4-3; TRBD1 is a possible D gene (5 bases). CDR1 and CDR2 (germline): LGHNA, YSLEER. The CDR3 consists of 15 residues. V shed 0 bases and J shed 2 bases, with 8 bases lying between them. The CDR3 here is CASSQDMGGNQPQHF. In nucleotides, the CDR3 is TGCGCCAGCAGCCAAGATATGGGGGGCAATCAGCCCCAGCATTTT.

This clone came up a few times. The chain carries TRBV2 and TRBJ1-4; 7 bases agree with TRBD1. Trimming took 6 bases from V and 0 from J; bases not matched to a gene: 4. CDR1 SNHLY and CDR2 FYNNEI come from the germline V gene. The CDR3 has 15 residues. Written as DNA, the CDR3 is TGTGCCAGCAGGGTCCAGGGGGCAACTAATGAAAAACTGTTTTTT. It specifies CASRVQGATNEKLFF.

The chain carries TRBV30 and TRBJ1-2; D call uncertain. This CDR3 region has 13 residues. Trimming left V 0 bases short and J 8 bases short, with 13 bases between. Germline V gene lookup returns CDR1 GTSNPN and CDR2 SVGIG (reference sequence). The CDR3 loop is CAWSVVGNGGYTF. CDR3 bases: TGTGCCTGGAGTGTGGTGGGAAATGGAGGCTACACCTTC.

This sequence joins TRBV4-1 and TRBJ1-3; tentatively, D is TRBD1 (6 bases). V was shortened by 9 bases and J by 0 bases, with 18 bases between the two germline ends. The CDR3 has 16 residues. CDR1 is MGHRA and CDR2 is YSYEKL in the germline V gene. CDR3 sequence reads: CASGGTGLSSGNTIYF. The CDR3 DNA follows: TGCGCCAGTGGGGGTACAGGGCTTAGCTCTGGAAACACCATATATTTT.

V usage is TRBV19 and J usage is TRBJ1-2; D remains ambiguous. V was trimmed by 7 bases and J by 3 bases, leaving 12 bases between them. The germline CDR1 and CDR2 sequences are LNHDA and SQIVND (reference sequence). The CDR3 length is 13 residues. The CDR3: CASTWGSDYGYTF. The CDR3, as DNA: TGTGCCAGTACCTGGGGATCCGACTATGGCTACACCTTC.

The rearrangement links TRBV18 to TRBJ2-1; no firm D call. Germline V gives CDR1 KGHSH, CDR2 LQKENI. The CDR3 has 15 residues. Trimming pared 3 bases from V and 5 bases from J, leaving 14 bases between. DNA for the CDR3: TGTGCCAGCTCACCGACTGTGAATTTAAACAATGAGCAGTTCTTC. It encodes CASSPTVNLNNEQFF.

The genes are TRBV5-4 and TRBJ2-3; TRBD2 aligns across 8 bases. The ends lost 4 bases at V and 0 bases at J; junction bases unmatched: 10. This CDR3 is built from 17 residues. Germline lookup yields CDR1 SGHNT and CDR2 YYREEE (reference sequence). CDR3 loop: CASSPGGRDPSTDTQYF. In DNA form, the CDR3 reads TGTGCCAGCAGCCCGGGAGGGCGGGACCCTAGCACAGATACGCAGTATTTT.